This T cell receptor (beta chain) was obtained from a study of T cells after yellow fever vaccination. This clonotype appeared a few times. Using its own MiXCR run on the 5' RACE reads, TCRdb lists one record per CDR3 protein. The repertoire holds 30,000 or so distinct CDR3 sequences, with 3.5% to 5% as singletons. The CDR3 covers 14 residues. J was trimmed by 5 bases and V by 1 base; bases with no gene match: 2. Germline CDR1 LGHNA, CDR2 YSLEER. The sequence came from a man aged 30 to 39 who received the YFV17D yellow fever vaccine. The genes are TRBV4-3 and TRBJ1-5; 7 positions match TRBD1. The sample was CD8+ T cells sorted from PBMCs, taken 5 days after the yellow fever booster vaccination. DNA of the CDR3: TGCGCCAGCAGCCAAGGGAGGGGGCATCAGCCCCAGCATTTT. Translation: CASSQGRGHQPQHF.